This T cell receptor beta chain was sequenced during a study of shared clonotypes between healthy human individuals. Study information: Every donor yielded three CD4 naive, three CD4 memory, two CD8 naive and one CD8 memory plate.

Each subset's genomic DNA was shared equally among a number of immunoSEQ plates. How the authors handled the data: Junction-only immunoSEQ data arrived without quality scores, meaning filtering differed. Data came from immunoSEQ multiplex PCR; TCRdb stores just in-frame clones and leaves some out. The DNA was the basis for D and trimming; V, J and clone size are from that table. The table has over a million clones, 75% to 80% seen once; the top ten hold 0.6% to 0.75%. This CDR3 comprises 12 residues. The V and J ends lost 4 bases and 4 bases respectively, with 9 bases between them. Germline CDR1 and CDR2: SGHRS and YFSETQ. Of note for this clone: At the DNA level, this CDR3 is encoded by other sequences in the same sample as well.

The sample consisted of memory CD4+ T cells from PBMCs. This sample's subset: CD45RA-negative fraction. The clonotype comes from a man between 18 and 35 years old in good health. Some clones in this sample may be carry-over from other donors' samples. This sequence joins TRBV5-1 and TRBJ2-7, with D perhaps given as TRBD1 or TRBD2 (5 bases each). Here the CDR3 DNA reads TGCGCCAGCAGCCGGGACGGGTACGAGCAGTACTTC. It specifies CASSRDGYEQYF.